Following are 30 T cell receptor beta chains from one sample sequenced in a study of blood T cell repertoires in COVID-19. Sequenced by immunoSEQ multiplex PCR; TCRdb stores in-frame clones only, minus some. The data show 95,000 to 110,000 clones, with approximately 88% seen just once and more than 4.5% held by the top ten. The sample consisted of peripheral blood. These receptors all come from a human donor in a cohort sampled during active COVID-19.

The chain recombines TRBV19 with TRBJ1-5; the match to TRBD1 covers 7 bases. This CDR3 is built from 18 residues. In germline, CDR1 is LNHDA, CDR2 SQIVND (reference sequence). V lost 11 bases and J lost 0; bases outside the gene matches: 19. CDR3 nucleotides: TGTGCCTCCTCCGGCACAGGGGCCACGAGATATAGCAATCAGCCCCAGCATTTT. Residues: CASSGTGATRYSNQPQHF.

This chain's CDR3 is CSVGKGPLRGTSYEQYF. The DNA for the CDR3 is TGCAGCGTTGGGAAGGGCCCACTGCGGGGGACTTCCTACGAGCAGTACTTC. The V gene is TRBV29-1, the J gene TRBJ2-7, with TRBD2 matching over 7 bases. The germline V gene has CDR1 SQVTM and CDR2 ANQGSEA. The CDR3 sequence is 17 residues long. Trimming took 4 bases from V and 1 from J; bases not matched to a gene: 16.

The genes are TRBV11-3 and TRBJ1-4; 8 nucleotides agree with TRBD1. Germline V gene lookup returns CDR1 SGHNT and CDR2 YENEEA. With V trimmed by 5 bases and J by 4 bases, 6 bases remained unmatched. This CDR3 has 15 residues. The CDR3 spells CASSVGQGHNEKLFF. CDR3 coding DNA: TGTGCCAGCAGCGTAGGACAGGGCCATAATGAAAAACTGTTTTTT.

CDR3: CASSQDSNTEAFF. In DNA form, the CDR3 reads TGTGCCAGCAGCCAAGACTCCAACACTGAAGCTTTCTTT. This rearrangement joins TRBV4-2 to TRBJ1-1; D is undetermined. CDR1 LGHNA and CDR2 YNFKEQ come from the germline V gene. The CDR3 has 13 amino acids. With 0 bases removed from V and 2 bases from J, the gap between germline ends came to 4 bases.

This rearrangement joins TRBV6-5 to TRBJ2-3; D unclear. Germline V gene sequence: CDR1 MNHEY, CDR2 SVGAGI. The ends were cut back, 6 bases at V and 0 bases at J, with 10 bases in the middle. The length of the CDR3 is 14 residues. CDR3 in DNA: TGTGCCAGCAGCCTCGTATTGAGCACAGATACGCAGTATTTT. Translation gives CASSLVLSTDTQYF.

The chain joins TRBV19 to TRBJ1-6; no firm D call. Germline CDR1 reads LNHDA; CDR2 reads SQIVND (reference sequence). This CDR3 has 16 residues. Trimming removed 2 bases at V and 10 bases at J, with 18 bases between. CDR3 region: CASSIPGVGDVSPLHF. For the CDR3, the DNA is TGTGCCAGTAGTATACCCGGCGTCGGGGATGTCTCACCCCTCCACTTT.

The V call is TRBV11-3, the J call TRBJ2-1, with 10 bases lining up with TRBD2. The CDR3 loop spans 16 amino acids. J was trimmed by 4 bases and V by 1 base; bases with no gene match: 4. Germline CDR1 and CDR2: SGHNT and YENEEA. In nucleotides, the CDR3 is TGTGCCAGCAGCTTAGGGGGAGCGGGGGGGTACAATGAGCAGTTCTTC. Translation: CASSLGGAGGYNEQFF. The variable domain in full, completed from reference TRBV11-3 and TRBJ2-1, reads EAGVVQSPRYKIIEKKQPVAFWCNPISGHNTLYWYLQNLGQGPELLIRYENEEAVDDSQLPKDRFSAERLKGVDSTLKIQPAELGDSAVYLCASSLGGAGGYNEQFFGPGTRLTVL.

The chain couples TRBV7-9 to TRBJ2-3, with 10 positions matching TRBD2. V gave up 2 bases and J gave up 14 bases; unmatched junction bases: 4. Germline lookup yields CDR1 SEHNR and CDR2 FQNEAQ (reference sequence). The CDR3 spans 12 residues. As DNA, the CDR3 is TGTGCCAGCAGCTTAATGACTAGCGGGTTGTATTTT. The encoded protein is CASSLMTSGLYF.

In this sample, this clone turned up once. This chain joins TRBV2 and TRBJ1-5; no clear D gene. The V gene lost 2 bases and the J gene lost 0 bases, with 8 bases spanning the gap. Germline CDR1 SNHLY, CDR2 FYNNEI. The CDR3 runs 15 residues. CDR3 bases: TGTGCCAGCAGTGAATGGGCAGATAGCAATCAGCCCCAGCATTTT. Residues: CASSEWADSNQPQHF. The full variable domain, completed using reference TRBV2 and TRBJ1-5, is EPEVTQTPSHQVTQMGQEVILRCVPISNHLYFYWYRQILGQKVEFLVSFYNNEISEKSEIFDDQFSVERPDGSNFTLKIRSTKLEDSAMYFCASSEWADSNQPQHFGDGTRLSIL.

This clone turned up a few times. V gene TRBV6-5 combines with J gene TRBJ2-2, with 10 bases matching TRBD1. The germline V gene has CDR1 MNHEY and CDR2 SVGAGI. The CDR3 contains 14 residues. J was trimmed by 13 bases and V by 7 bases; bases with no gene match: 12. The CDR3 loop reads CASNTGTGDTRLFF. The CDR3 DNA reads TGTGCCAGCAATACCGGGACAGGGGACACCCGGCTGTTTTTT.

This clone has more than one count but fewer than ten. The chain uses TRBV18 and TRBJ1-6; D ambiguous. Per germline, CDR1 KGHSH and CDR2 LQKENI. CDR3 length: 14 amino acids. The germline V and J ends were trimmed by 3 bases and 5 bases, with 8 bases remaining between them. The CDR3 DNA sequence: TGTGCCAGCTCACCGGGGAGGGATAATTCACCCCTCCACTTT. Amino acids: CASSPGRDNSPLHF.

The CDR3 nucleotides are TGTGCCAGCAGTTATGGGCGCCTCACAGATACGCAGTATTTT. Translated, it gives CASSYGRLTDTQYF. The J gene is TRBJ2-3, the V gene TRBV6-2 or TRBV6-3, with unresolved D. CDR3 size: 14 residues. With 3 bases removed from V and 2 bases from J, the gap between germline ends came to 9 bases. Germline V CDR1 and CDR2: MNHEY, SVGEGT.

This chain joins TRBV28 and TRBJ1-1; D is undetermined. CDR1 MDHEN and CDR2 SYDVKM come from the germline V gene. Trimming pared 3 bases from V and 1 base from J, leaving 6 bases between. This CDR3 comprises 13 residues. CDR3: CASSLGGNTEAFF. The CDR3 DNA reads TGTGCCAGCAGTTTGGGAGGGAACACTGAAGCTTTCTTT.

The chain joins TRBV19 to TRBJ2-2; D possibly corresponds to TRBD2 (6 bases). CDR3 length: 13 amino acids. Germline values: CDR1 LNHDA, CDR2 SQIVND (reference sequence). V lost 7 bases and J 11 bases, leaving 17 bases between the germline ends. The CDR3: CASMVDAGPELFF. The CDR3 DNA reads as TGTGCCAGTATGGTGGACGCGGGACCCGAGCTGTTTTTT.

CDR3 DNA sequence: TGTGCCAGCAGCCTATCCGCGGGTTACAATGAGCAGTTCTTC. Amino acids: CASSLSAGYNEQFF. The genes are TRBV6-2 or TRBV6-3 and TRBJ2-1, with D possibly matching TRBD2 (5 bases). Between the trimmed V and J ends, which lost 6 bases and 4 bases, there was a span of 13 bases. The germline V gene encodes CDR1 MNHEY and CDR2 SVGEGT. The CDR3 runs 14 residues.

Here the CDR3 reads CASSTVLNEQFF. In DNA form, the CDR3 reads TGTGCCAGCAGCACTGTACTCAATGAGCAGTTCTTC. V usage is TRBV9 and J usage is TRBJ2-1; D not resolved. Trimming left V 4 bases short and J 6 bases short, with 8 bases between. The CDR3 covers 12 residues. Per the germline V gene, CDR1 is SGDLS and CDR2 is YYNGEE.

The chain employs TRBV7-2 and TRBJ1-2, with unresolved D. Trimming shortened V by 1 base and J by 4 bases, and 7 bases separated the two germline ends. Germline values: CDR1 SGHTA, CDR2 FQGNSA. The CDR3 consists of 13 residues. CDR3 sequence: CASSLGRSYGYTF. In DNA form, the CDR3 reads TGTGCCAGCAGCTTAGGCCGGTCCTATGGCTACACCTTC.

This clone was picked up a small number of times. This chain connects TRBV21-1 to TRBJ1-3. TRBV21-1 is a recognized pseudogene. The CDR3 contains 12 residues. The CDR3 region is CASSKGRNTIYF. CDR3 coding DNA: TGTGCCAGCAGCAAAGGTAGAAACACCATATATTTT.

The V and J genes are TRBV6-5 and TRBJ2-3; the match to TRBD1 covers 10 bases. CDR3 size: 14 residues. Germline V gives CDR1 MNHEY, CDR2 SVGAGI. J was trimmed by 3 bases and V by 8 bases; bases with no gene match: 5. The CDR3 bases are TGTGCCAGCCACGACAGGGGGCGAACAGATACGCAGTATTTT. It specifies CASHDRGRTDTQYF.

The V call is TRBV7-2, the J call TRBJ2-2; D unclear. The CDR3 is 13 residues long. Trimming took off 5 bases at V and 5 bases at J, with 9 bases between the two ends. Per the germline V gene, CDR1 is SGHTA and CDR2 is FQGNSA. In nucleotides, the CDR3 is TGTGCCAGCAGCCGTAGCCGGACCGGGGAGCTGTTTTTT. This codes for CASSRSRTGELFF.

This chain links TRBV7-3 with TRBJ2-1, with 11 positions matching TRBD2. The CDR3 length is 15 residues. Germline loops: CDR1 SGHTA, CDR2 FQGTGA. The junction had 3 bases not matched to a gene; V was cut back by 0 bases and J by 8 bases. CDR3: CASSLTSGGVDEQFF. As DNA, the CDR3 is TGTGCCAGCAGCTTAACTAGCGGGGGGGTGGATGAGCAGTTCTTC. The full variable domain, rest sourced from reference TRBV7-3 and TRBJ2-1, is GAGVSQTPSNKVTEKGKYVELRCDPISGHTALYWYRQSLGQGPEFLIYFQGTGAADDSGLPNDRFFAVRPEGSVSTLKIQRTERGDSAVYLCASSLTSGGVDEQFFGPGTRLTVL.

The chain combines TRBV6-1 with TRBJ2-7, with D unclear. V lost 2 bases to trimming and J lost 0 bases, with 14 bases between them. Per germline, CDR1 MNHNS and CDR2 SASEGT. CDR3 length: 16 amino acids. Here the CDR3 DNA reads TGTGCCAGCAGTGAACTTATGAGTGATAGCTCCTACGAGCAGTACTTC. Encoded protein: CASSELMSDSSYEQYF.

The V and J genes are TRBV6-5 and TRBJ1-1, with 9 bases identical to TRBD1. The CDR3 has 13 amino acids. Germline lookup yields CDR1 MNHEY and CDR2 SVGAGI. Trimming cost V 7 bases and J 4 bases; bases outside gene matches: 4. CDR3 loop: CASTRQGGTEAFF. Written as DNA, the CDR3 is TGTGCCAGCACCCGACAGGGGGGCACTGAAGCTTTCTTT.

The chain is built from TRBV7-8 and TRBJ1-1, with 8 nucleotides matching TRBD1. CDR1 and CDR2 (germline): SGHVS, FQNEAQ. The CDR3 totals 18 residues. The ends lost 5 bases at V and 2 bases at J; junction bases unmatched: 16. In DNA, the CDR3 is TGTGCCAGCAGCGACCGGACAGGGCGATTTTTGACAAACACTGAAGCTTTCTTT. Protein sequence: CASSDRTGRFLTNTEAFF.

The V gene is TRBV29-1, the J gene TRBJ1-4, with D possibly TRBD1 on 6 matching bases. CDR3 length: 12 amino acids. Germline lookup yields CDR1 SQVTM and CDR2 ANQGSEA. The V end was cut by 7 bases, the J end by 8 bases, with 14 bases between. The CDR3 coding sequence is TGCAGCGGGGGGCGGAGCGGCGAAAAACTGTTTTTT. Amino acids: CSGGRSGEKLFF. The variable domain in full, completed from reference TRBV29-1 and TRBJ1-4, reads SAVISQKPSRDICQRGTSLTIQCQVDSQVTMMFWYRQQPGQSLTLIATANQGSEATYESGFVIDKFPISRPNLTFSTLTVSNMSPEDSSIYLCSGGRSGEKLFFGSGTQLSVL.

The chain has TRBV27 and TRBJ1-2, with 10 bases lining up with TRBD1. V was pared by 5 bases and J by 4 bases, with 4 bases of the junction left unmatched. In germline, CDR1 is MNHEY, CDR2 SMNVEV (reference sequence). This CDR3 spans 14 amino acids. In nucleotides, the CDR3 is TGTGCCAGCAGTCTTAGACAGGGGGCCTATGGCTACACCTTC. Protein product: CASSLRQGAYGYTF.

This chain links TRBV2 with TRBJ2-2; no reliable D call. The germline gives CDR1 SNHLY, CDR2 FYNNEI. V lost 6 bases and J lost 3, with 5 bases in between. This CDR3 is 12 amino acids long. Here the CDR3 reads CASSGDTGELFF. CDR3 bases: TGTGCCAGCAGCGGAGACACCGGGGAGCTGTTTTTT.

The rearrangement joins TRBV5-6 to TRBJ2-1; D remains unclear. The V gene's germline CDR1 is SGHDT and CDR2 YYEEEE. The CDR3 covers 14 residues. Trimming took off 3 bases at V and 4 bases at J, with 11 bases between the two ends. Here the CDR3 reads CASSSRFGYNEQFF. Here the CDR3 DNA reads TGTGCCAGCAGCTCCAGGTTCGGTTACAATGAGCAGTTCTTC. Supplemented by reference TRBV5-6 and TRBJ2-1, the full variable domain reads DAGVTQSPTHLIKTRGQQVTLRCSPKSGHDTVSWYQQALGQGPQFIFQYYEEEERQRGNFPDRFSGHQFPNYSSELNVNALLLGDSALYLCASSSRFGYNEQFFGPGTRLTVL.

The chain has TRBV5-5 and TRBJ2-1, with TRBD2 matching over 10 bases. Germline CDR1 is SGHKS and CDR2 is YYEKEE (reference sequence). With V trimmed by 1 base and J by 7 bases, 17 bases remained unmatched. The CDR3 is made up of 19 amino acids. DNA of the CDR3: TGTGCCAGCAGCTTGACGCTGTCACCCCTAGCGGGGGCTCGGAATGAGCAGTTCTTC. Amino acids: CASSLTLSPLAGARNEQFF.

This chain links TRBV19 with TRBJ2-1; 7 nucleotides match TRBD2. The CDR3 length is 14 residues. V trimming: 2 bases; J trimming: 7 bases; junction bases outside the gene matches: 5. Per germline, CDR1 LNHDA and CDR2 SQIVND (reference sequence). CDR3 nucleotides: TGTGCCAGTAGTATACTGACTAGCCGGAATGAGCAGTTCTTC. Protein: CASSILTSRNEQFF.